This section outlines one T cell receptor beta chain sequence together with its context. Which antigen it targets is not known. From each donor, an approximately 2.4 ml peripheral blood sample was collected into PAXgene tubes and kept at -80 degrees C. Without any T cell sorting, total RNA was extracted from whole blood using the PAXgene blood miRNA kit on an automated QIAcube. Peripheral blood from monozygotic twin pairs who were concordant or discordant for inflammatory bowel disease underwent deep TCRalpha and TCRbeta repertoire profiling using unique molecular barcoding. Smoking habits were recorded for all twin pairs, and individuals were classified as current, former or never smokers. This entry belongs to a study of monozygotic twins with inflammatory bowel disease (dated by TCRdb to the late 2010s). Background on the whole study: The full study comprised some 30 monozygotic twin pairs: nine German pairs (four IBD-concordant, five IBD-discordant) and 19 IBD-discordant Danish pairs. The search for disease-associated traits relied mainly on comparing, within discordant pairs, IBD patients with their genetically identical healthy co-twins. Each individual had, on average, about 151 000 unique TCRalpha sequences and 181 000 unique TCRbeta sequences available for analysis.

Library prep was done by 5' RACE. For each TCR library, 3,000 to 4,000 ng of total RNA was used. For each sample, cDNA synthesis was carried out in eight separate reactions using SMARTScribe reverse transcriptase. During cDNA synthesis, unique molecular identifiers containing a 6-nucleotide sample barcode were introduced by template switching. TCRalpha and TCRbeta cDNA was amplified in two nested PCRs of approximately 16 and 10 cycles, and bead purification was carried out after each PCR. Before amplification, the cDNA was both treated with uracil DNA-glycosylase and purified with the QIAquick PCR purification kit. The second PCR added Illumina TruSeq-compatible adapters along with sample-specific barcodes. TapeStation and Qubit were used to check library quality and concentration, and 5 to 6.5 ng of each library was pooled. The pooled libraries were sequenced with 2 x 100 bp reads and custom sequencing primers on an Illumina HiSeq2500 single-index Rapid Run. Processing in the source paper ran as follows. MiGEC version 1.2.6 was used for UMI-based consensus assembly, which corrected PCR and sequencing errors. MiXCR version 2.1.1 handled V(D)J alignment, clonotype assembly and CDR3 extraction. To normalise gene usage, clonotype sharing and MAIT/NKT TCR abundance, the analysis used the top 1000, 10 000 and 20 000 clonotypes per sample. After downsampling to 27 000 UMIs, diversity was calculated as the inverse Simpson index using the vegan R package. Statistical testing used paired Mann-Whitney U tests on the discordant twin pairs and applied Benjamini-Hochberg correction for multiple testing. After reprocessing by TCRdb, each CDR3 protein sequence is one entry, and no DNA is given. The authors' filters were not applied to this entry. The sample's table lists a count of more than 300,000 distinct CDR3 sequences. More than 4.5% of the sample belongs to the ten largest clones.

CDR3 length: 13 amino acids, cysteine to phenylalanine. No DNA appears here. The germline V gene specifies LGHNA as CDR1 and YSLEER as CDR2. The full study reports these points: Repertoire similarity did not differ between concordant and discordant twins, which could be due to limited statistical power. Compared with healthy twins, IBD patients shared fewer clonotypes with other individuals, and the difference was most pronounced in patients with signs of disease activity. TCRbeta repertoire diversity, by inverse Simpson index, was decreased in IBD patients compared with their healthy co-twins. Because patients received different immunosuppressive treatments, the repertoires may have picked up extra background noise and variability between individuals. Different T cell subtypes could not be distinguished in the analysis. No single strong signal or clonotype linked to IBD turned up in the results, so the idea that one exists was not supported.

Sequenced material: blood. This clonotype was sampled from a human donor with ulcerative colitis or Crohn's disease, or a healthy co-twin of an affected twin (not recorded which). This receptor chain uses TRBV4-3 and TRBJ1-2; TCRdb outputs TRBD1, but without DNA this stays unchecked. The CDR3 has the sequence CASSQGQGFGYTF.